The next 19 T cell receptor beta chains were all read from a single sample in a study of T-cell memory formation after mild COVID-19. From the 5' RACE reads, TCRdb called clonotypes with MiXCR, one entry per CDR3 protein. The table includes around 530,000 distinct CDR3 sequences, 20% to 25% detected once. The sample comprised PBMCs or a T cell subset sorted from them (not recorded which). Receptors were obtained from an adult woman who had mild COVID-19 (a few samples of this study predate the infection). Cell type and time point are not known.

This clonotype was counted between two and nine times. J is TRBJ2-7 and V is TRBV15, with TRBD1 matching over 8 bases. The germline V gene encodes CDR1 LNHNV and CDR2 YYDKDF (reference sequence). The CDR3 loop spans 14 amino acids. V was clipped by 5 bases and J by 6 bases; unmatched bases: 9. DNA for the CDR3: TGTGCCACCAGCCCCCGATATGACAGGGGCGAGCAGTACTTC. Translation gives CATSPRYDRGEQYF.

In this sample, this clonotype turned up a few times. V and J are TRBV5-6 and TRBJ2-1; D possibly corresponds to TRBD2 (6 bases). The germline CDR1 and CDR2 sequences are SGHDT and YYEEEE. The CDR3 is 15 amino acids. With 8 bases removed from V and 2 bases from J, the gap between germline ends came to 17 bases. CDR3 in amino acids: CASGVGTFAYNEQFF. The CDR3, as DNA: TGTGCCAGTGGGGTCGGGACTTTTGCCTACAATGAGCAGTTCTTC. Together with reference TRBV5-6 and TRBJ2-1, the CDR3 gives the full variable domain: DAGVTQSPTHLIKTRGQQVTLRCSPKSGHDTVSWYQQALGQGPQFIFQYYEEEERQRGNFPDRFSGHQFPNYSSELNVNALLLGDSALYLCASGVGTFAYNEQFFGPGTRLTVL.

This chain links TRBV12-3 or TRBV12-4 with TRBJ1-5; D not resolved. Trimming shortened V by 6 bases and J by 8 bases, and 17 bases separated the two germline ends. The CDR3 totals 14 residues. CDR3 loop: CASSPEGMVEPQHF. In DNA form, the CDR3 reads TGTGCCAGCAGCCCGGAGGGTATGGTGGAGCCCCAGCATTTT.

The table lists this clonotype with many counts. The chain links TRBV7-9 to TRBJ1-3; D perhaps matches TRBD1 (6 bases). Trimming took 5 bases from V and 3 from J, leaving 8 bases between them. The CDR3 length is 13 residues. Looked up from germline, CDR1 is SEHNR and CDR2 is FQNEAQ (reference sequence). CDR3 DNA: TGTGCCAGCAGCGAGGACAGTGGAAACACCATATATTTT. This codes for CASSEDSGNTIYF.

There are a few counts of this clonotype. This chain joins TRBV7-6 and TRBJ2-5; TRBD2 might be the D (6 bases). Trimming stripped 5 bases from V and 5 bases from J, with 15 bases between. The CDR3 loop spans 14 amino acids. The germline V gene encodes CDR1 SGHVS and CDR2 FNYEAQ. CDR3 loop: CASSTPSVVETQYF. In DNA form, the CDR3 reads TGTGCCAGCAGCACCCCTAGCGTGGTGGAGACCCAGTACTTC. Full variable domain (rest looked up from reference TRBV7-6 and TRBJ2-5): GAGVSQSPRYKVTKRGQDVALRCDPISGHVSLYWYRQALGQGPEFLTYFNYEAQQDKSGLPNDRFSAERPEGSISTLTIQRTEQRDSAMYRCASSTPSVVETQYFGPGTRLLVL.

CDR3 loop: CASSHLRDRVSVNEQFF. CDR3 sequence (DNA): TGTGCCAGCAGTCACCTAAGGGACAGAGTCTCGGTTAATGAGCAGTTCTTC. The chain couples TRBV6-6 to TRBJ2-1, with TRBD1 matching over 7 bases. Looked up from germline, CDR1 is MNHNY and CDR2 is SVGAGI (reference sequence). Trimming at V came to 5 bases and at J to 7 bases, leaving 17 bases not matched to a gene. The CDR3 sequence is 17 residues long.

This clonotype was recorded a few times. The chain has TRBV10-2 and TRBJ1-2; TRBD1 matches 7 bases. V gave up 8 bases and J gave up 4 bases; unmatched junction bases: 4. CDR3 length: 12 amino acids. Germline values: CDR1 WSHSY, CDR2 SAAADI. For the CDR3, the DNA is TGCGCCAGCCGGGACAGTACCTATGGCTACACCTTC. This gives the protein CASRDSTYGYTF.

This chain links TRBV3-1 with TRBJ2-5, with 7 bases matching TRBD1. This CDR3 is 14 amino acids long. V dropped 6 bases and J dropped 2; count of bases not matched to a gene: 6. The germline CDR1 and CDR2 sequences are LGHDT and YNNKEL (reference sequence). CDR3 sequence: CASRVTGSQETQYF. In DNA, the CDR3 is TGTGCCAGCAGGGTGACAGGGTCACAAGAGACCCAGTACTTC.

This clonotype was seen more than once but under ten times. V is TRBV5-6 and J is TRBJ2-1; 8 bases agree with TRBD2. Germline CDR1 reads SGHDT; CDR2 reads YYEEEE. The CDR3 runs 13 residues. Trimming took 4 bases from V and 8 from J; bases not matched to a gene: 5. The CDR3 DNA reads TGTGCCAGCAGCACTCCCGGGGGGGATGAGCAGTTCTTC. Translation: CASSTPGGDEQFF.

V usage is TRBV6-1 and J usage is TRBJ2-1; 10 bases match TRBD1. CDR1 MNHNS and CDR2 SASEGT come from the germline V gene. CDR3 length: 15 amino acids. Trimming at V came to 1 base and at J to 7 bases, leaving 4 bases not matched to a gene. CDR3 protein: CASSEVGQGRNEQFF. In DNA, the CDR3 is TGTGCCAGCAGTGAAGTGGGACAGGGGAGGAATGAGCAGTTCTTC.

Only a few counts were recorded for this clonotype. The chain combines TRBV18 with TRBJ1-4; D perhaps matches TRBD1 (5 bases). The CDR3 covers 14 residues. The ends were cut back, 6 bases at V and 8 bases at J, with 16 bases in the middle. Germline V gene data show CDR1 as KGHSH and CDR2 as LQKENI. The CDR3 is CASSPPGSPEKLFF. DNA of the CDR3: TGTGCCAGCTCCCCGCCAGGGAGCCCGGAAAAACTGTTTTTT.

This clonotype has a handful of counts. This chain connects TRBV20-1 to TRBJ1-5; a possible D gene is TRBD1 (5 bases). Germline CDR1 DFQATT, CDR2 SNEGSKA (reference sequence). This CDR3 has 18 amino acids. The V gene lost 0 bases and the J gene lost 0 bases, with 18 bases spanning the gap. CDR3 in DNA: TGCAGTGCTAGAGATCCCCTTAGGGGAGGCCATAGCAATCAGCCCCAGCATTTT. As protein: CSARDPLRGGHSNQPQHF.

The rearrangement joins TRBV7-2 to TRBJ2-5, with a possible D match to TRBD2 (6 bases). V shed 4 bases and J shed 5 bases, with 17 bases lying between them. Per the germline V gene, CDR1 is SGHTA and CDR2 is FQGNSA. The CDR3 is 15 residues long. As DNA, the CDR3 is TGTGCCAGCAGCTCGATGGGTGGACTACGGGAGACCCAGTACTTC. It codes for CASSSMGGLRETQYF.

The CDR3 here is CASSEGGQVPSYEQYF. CDR3 coding DNA: TGTGCCAGCAGCGAAGGGGGACAGGTGCCCTCCTACGAGCAGTACTTC. The V call is TRBV13, the J call TRBJ2-7, with 8 bases lining up with TRBD1. The junction had 9 bases not matched to a gene; V was cut back by 5 bases and J by 0 bases. The CDR3 consists of 16 residues. Germline V gene data show CDR1 as PRHDT and CDR2 as FYEKMQ (reference sequence).

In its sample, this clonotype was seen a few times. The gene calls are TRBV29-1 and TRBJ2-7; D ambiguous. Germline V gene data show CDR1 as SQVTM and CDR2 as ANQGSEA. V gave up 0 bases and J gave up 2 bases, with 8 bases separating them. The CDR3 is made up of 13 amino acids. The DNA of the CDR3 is TGCAGCGTTGAAGATGTGGCGGCCTACGAGCAGTACTTC. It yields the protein CSVEDVAAYEQYF.

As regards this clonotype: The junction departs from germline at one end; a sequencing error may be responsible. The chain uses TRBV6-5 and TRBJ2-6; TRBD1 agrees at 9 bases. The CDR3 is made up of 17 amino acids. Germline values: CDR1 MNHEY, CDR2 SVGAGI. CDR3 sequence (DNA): TGTGCCAGCAGTTATGGGACAGGGAAGACTGGGGCCAACGTCATGACTTTC. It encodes CASSYGTGKTGANVMTF.

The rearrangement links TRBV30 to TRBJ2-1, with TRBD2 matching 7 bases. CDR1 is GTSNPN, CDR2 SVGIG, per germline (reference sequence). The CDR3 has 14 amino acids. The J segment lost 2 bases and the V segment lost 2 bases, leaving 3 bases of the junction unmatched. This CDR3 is CAWSLLAAYNEQFF. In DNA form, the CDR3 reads TGTGCCTGGAGTCTTCTAGCGGCCTACAATGAGCAGTTCTTC.

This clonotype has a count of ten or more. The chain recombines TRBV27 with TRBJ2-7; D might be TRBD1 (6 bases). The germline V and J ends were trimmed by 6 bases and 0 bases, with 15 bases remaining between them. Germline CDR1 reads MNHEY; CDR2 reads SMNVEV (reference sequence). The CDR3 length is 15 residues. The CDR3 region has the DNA TGTGCCAGCAGCCAGACAGGCAGGAGCTCCTACGAGCAGTACTTC. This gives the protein CASSQTGRSSYEQYF.

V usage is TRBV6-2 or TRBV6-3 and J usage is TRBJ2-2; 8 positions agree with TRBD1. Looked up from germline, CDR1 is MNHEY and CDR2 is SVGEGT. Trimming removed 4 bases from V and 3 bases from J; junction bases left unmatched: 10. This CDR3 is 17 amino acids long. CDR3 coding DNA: TGTGCCAGCAGTTCGTCATTGGACAGGGCGCACACCGGGGAGCTGTTTTTT. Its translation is CASSSSLDRAHTGELFF.